The 19 T cell receptor beta chains presented below share a single source sample, sequenced in a study of blood T cells in healthy people across ages. Next came a second PCR, run for about 7 to 12 cycles, which used a sample-barcoded 5' primer along with a J-beta primer mix. From the 5' RACE reads, TCRdb called clonotypes with MiXCR, one entry per CDR3 protein. The sample lists about 640,000 distinct CDR3 sequences; 45% to 65% were seen once. Sequenced sample: blood. These receptors all stem from a man between 60 and 70 years old in good health.

The chain has TRBV29-1 and TRBJ2-5, with no clear D. V lost 6 bases, J lost 4 bases, and 12 bases lay in between. Per germline, CDR1 SQVTM and CDR2 ANQGSEA. The CDR3 sequence is 12 residues long. CDR3 in amino acids: CSVGRSGETQYF. The CDR3 DNA sequence: TGCAGCGTAGGACGGTCGGGAGAGACCCAGTACTTC.

Notes on this clonotype: This could be a read error, since a much larger clone is one nucleotide away. This chain links TRBV11-2 with TRBJ2-3; D possibly uses TRBD1 or TRBD2 (5 bases each). This CDR3 region has 14 residues. Trimming took off 2 bases at V and 5 bases at J, with 11 bases between the two ends. CDR1 SGHAT and CDR2 FQNNGV come from the germline V gene. CDR3 DNA sequence: TGTGCCAGCAGCTTACGTGGGACCATAGATACGCAGTATTTT. Translation gives CASSLRGTIDTQYF.

This chain uses TRBV18 with TRBJ1-4; D gene uncertain. This CDR3 region has 14 residues. Germline V lookup: CDR1 KGHSH, CDR2 LQKENI. V was shortened by 0 bases and J by 5 bases, with 7 bases between the two germline ends. The CDR3 here is CASSPPPENEKLFF. As DNA, the CDR3 is TGTGCCAGCTCACCACCGCCGGAAAATGAAAAACTGTTTTTT.

The rearrangement uses TRBV5-1 and TRBJ2-2, with 9 bases lining up with TRBD1. The CDR3 covers 15 residues. The V segment lost 5 bases and the J segment 4 bases; nucleotides outside the gene matches: 6. Per germline, CDR1 SGHRS and CDR2 YFSETQ. The CDR3 DNA is TGCGCCAGCAGTCCCATGACAGGGGGCACCGGGGAGCTGTTTTTT. This translates into CASSPMTGGTGELFF.

The J gene is TRBJ2-7, the V gene TRBV20-1; D may be TRBD1 (7 bases). V lost 6 bases and J 6 bases, leaving 27 bases between the germline ends. This CDR3 region has 16 residues. Germline V gene sequence: CDR1 DFQATT, CDR2 SNEGSKA (reference sequence). The CDR3 loop is CSALHGRGGLVGEQYF. The DNA of the CDR3 is TGCAGTGCCTTACACGGGAGAGGGGGCCTCGTCGGCGAGCAGTACTTC.

The chain carries TRBV5-1 and TRBJ2-1; D might be TRBD1 or TRBD2, each matching 5 bases. The CDR3 has 14 residues. The germline V and J ends were trimmed by 6 bases and 2 bases, with 12 bases remaining between them. Looked up from germline, CDR1 is SGHRS and CDR2 is YFSETQ. CDR3 loop: CASNQRDAYNEQFF. For the CDR3, the DNA is TGCGCCAGCAACCAGAGGGACGCCTACAATGAGCAGTTCTTC.

This clonotype turned up a few times. The V call is TRBV28, the J call TRBJ1-2; 7 nucleotides agree with TRBD1. Trimming cost V 8 bases and J 4 bases; bases outside gene matches: 4. CDR3 length equals 12 residues. The germline V gene encodes CDR1 MDHEN and CDR2 SYDVKM. Here the CDR3 reads CASQTGPYGYTF. The CDR3 DNA reads as TGTGCCAGCCAGACAGGGCCCTATGGCTACACCTTC.

This clonotype was counted only a few times. The chain joins TRBV29-1 to TRBJ1-1, with no clear D. Germline V CDR1 and CDR2: SQVTM, ANQGSEA. The CDR3 totals 12 residues. V lost 5 bases and J 1 base, leaving 8 bases between the germline ends. As DNA, the CDR3 is TGCAGCGTTCAATATGGGAACACTGAAGCTTTCTTT. The encoded protein is CSVQYGNTEAFF.

J is TRBJ1-2 and V is TRBV9; D call uncertain. CDR3 length equals 12 residues. Germline values: CDR1 SGDLS, CDR2 YYNGEE. Trimming left V 3 bases short and J 8 bases short, with 11 bases between. The CDR3 bases are TGTGCCAGCAGCGAGCCCAACGCGGGCTACACCTTC. Amino acids: CASSEPNAGYTF.

V is TRBV25-1 and J is TRBJ2-1; D uncertain. The CDR3 has 13 residues. Trimming shortened V by 6 bases and J by 8 bases, and 14 bases separated the two germline ends. Germline-derived CDR1 and CDR2 are MGHDK and SYGVNS. This CDR3 reads CASSAAAMDEQFF. The CDR3 DNA reads TGTGCCAGCAGCGCGGCCGCGATGGATGAGCAGTTCTTC.

In its sample, this clonotype was seen many times. The gene calls are TRBV4-1 and TRBJ2-7; 11 bases fit TRBD1. The V gene end was trimmed by 5 bases and the J gene end by 3 bases; junction bases not matched to a gene: 6. CDR3 size: 15 residues. Germline V gives CDR1 MGHRA, CDR2 YSYEKL. CDR3 nucleotide sequence: TGCGCCAGCAGCAGGACAGGGGGCAGAATCTACGAGCAGTACTTC. It codes for CASSRTGGRIYEQYF.

The chain recombines TRBV7-8 with TRBJ2-5; TRBD2 matches at 8 bases. Germline V lookup: CDR1 SGHVS, CDR2 FQNEAQ. Unmatched junction bases numbered 3, after V lost 1 base and J lost 2 bases. The CDR3 is 15 amino acids. CDR3 sequence reads: CASSLVLAVQETQYF. The CDR3 coding sequence is TGTGCCAGCAGCTTAGTACTAGCGGTACAAGAGACCCAGTACTTC.

The genes are TRBV5-1 and TRBJ2-5, with TRBD1 identical over 10 bases. The CDR3 runs to 14 residues. The J segment lost 5 bases and the V segment lost 4 bases, leaving 5 bases of the junction unmatched. Per germline, CDR1 SGHRS and CDR2 YFSETQ. CDR3 nucleotide sequence: TGCGCCAGCAGCCGGGGGACAGGGGAGGAGACCCAGTACTTC. Residues: CASSRGTGEETQYF.

This chain links TRBV6-6 with TRBJ2-1, with TRBD2 identical over 8 bases. Trimming cost V 2 bases and J 3 bases; bases outside gene matches: 3. The CDR3 has 15 residues. Germline assignment: CDR1 MNHNY and CDR2 SVGAGI (reference sequence). The CDR3 region is CASSYPGGVYNEQFF. In DNA, the CDR3 is TGTGCCAGCAGTTACCCCGGGGGGGTCTACAATGAGCAGTTCTTC.

In this sample, this clonotype turned up a few times. The chain links TRBV25-1 to TRBJ1-2, with 7 bases fitting TRBD1. Germline V CDR1 and CDR2: MGHDK, SYGVNS. The CDR3 is 13 residues long. Unmatched junction bases numbered 4, after V lost 5 bases and J lost 4 bases. The CDR3 is CASSQTGLYGYTF. For the CDR3, the DNA is TGTGCCAGCAGTCAGACAGGGCTCTATGGCTACACCTTC.

The chain is built from TRBV27 and TRBJ2-7, with TRBD2 matching 9 bases. This CDR3 region has 17 residues. V shed 8 bases, J shed 3 bases, and the junction held 17 bases outside the gene matches. The germline V gene encodes CDR1 MNHEY and CDR2 SMNVEV (reference sequence). The CDR3 region has the DNA TGTGCCAGCCGTCATAGCGGGAGAAGGACCACCCTCTACGAGCAGTACTTC. Translation: CASRHSGRRTTLYEQYF.

This clonotype was counted only a few times. The chain recombines TRBV6-2 or TRBV6-3 with TRBJ2-1; D not resolved. This CDR3 comprises 14 residues. V lost 6 bases to trimming and J lost 2 bases, with 11 bases between them. From germline, CDR1 is MNHEY and CDR2 SVGEGT. The chain's CDR3 is CASRWNSPYNEQFF. The CDR3 DNA reads as TGTGCCAGCAGATGGAACAGCCCCTACAATGAGCAGTTCTTC.

The rearrangement links TRBV12-3 or TRBV12-4 to TRBJ1-2; TRBD1 aligns across 7 bases. This CDR3 comprises 14 residues. V lost 6 bases and J lost 5; bases outside the gene matches: 9. The CDR3 sequence is CASSPGQSIYGYTF. CDR3 nucleotides: TGTGCCAGCAGCCCGGGACAGTCAATTTATGGCTACACCTTC.

V and J are TRBV7-8 and TRBJ1-5, with a weak D call TRBD1 (5 bases). The ends were cut back, 5 bases at V and 0 bases at J, with 14 bases in the middle. Germline V lookup: CDR1 SGHVS, CDR2 FQNEAQ. The CDR3 sequence is 16 residues long. CDR3 DNA: TGTGCCAGCAGCCCCCACGACAGTTATAGCAATCAGCCCCAGCATTTT. Its protein is CASSPHDSYSNQPQHF.